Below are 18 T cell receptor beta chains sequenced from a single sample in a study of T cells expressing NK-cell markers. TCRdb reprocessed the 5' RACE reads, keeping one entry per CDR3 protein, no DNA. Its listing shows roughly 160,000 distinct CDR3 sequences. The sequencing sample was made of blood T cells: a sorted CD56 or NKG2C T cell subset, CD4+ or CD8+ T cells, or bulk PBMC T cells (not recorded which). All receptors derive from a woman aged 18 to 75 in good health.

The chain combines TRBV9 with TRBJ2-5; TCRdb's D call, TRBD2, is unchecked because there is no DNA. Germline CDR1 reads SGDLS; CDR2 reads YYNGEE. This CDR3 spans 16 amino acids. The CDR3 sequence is CASSVVPSGSAETQYF.

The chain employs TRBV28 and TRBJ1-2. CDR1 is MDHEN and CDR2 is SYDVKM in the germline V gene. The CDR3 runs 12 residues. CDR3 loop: CASRGNNYGYTF.

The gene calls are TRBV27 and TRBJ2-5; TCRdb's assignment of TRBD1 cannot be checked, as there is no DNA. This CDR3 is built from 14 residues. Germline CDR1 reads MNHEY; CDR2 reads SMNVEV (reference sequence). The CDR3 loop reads CASSMAGAYETQYF.

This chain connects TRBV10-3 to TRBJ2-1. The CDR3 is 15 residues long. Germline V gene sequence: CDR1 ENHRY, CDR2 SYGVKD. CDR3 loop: CAISESPLTYNEQFF.

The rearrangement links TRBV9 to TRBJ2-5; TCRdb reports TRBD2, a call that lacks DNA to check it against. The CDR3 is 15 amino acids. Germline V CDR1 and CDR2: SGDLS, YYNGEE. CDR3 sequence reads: CASSVGGRAGETQYF.

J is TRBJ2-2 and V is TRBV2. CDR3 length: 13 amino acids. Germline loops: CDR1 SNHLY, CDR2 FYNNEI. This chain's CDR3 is CASSEGPLGELFF. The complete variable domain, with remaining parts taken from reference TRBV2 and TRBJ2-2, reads EPEVTQTPSHQVTQMGQEVILRCVPISNHLYFYWYRQILGQKVEFLVSFYNNEISEKSEIFDDQFSVERPDGSNFTLKIRSTKLEDSAMYFCASSEGPLGELFFGEGSRLTVL.

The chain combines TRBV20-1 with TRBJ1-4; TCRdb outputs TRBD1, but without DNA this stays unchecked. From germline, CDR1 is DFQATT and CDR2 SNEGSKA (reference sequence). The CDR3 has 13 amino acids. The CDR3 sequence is CSAMGRVAEKLFF.

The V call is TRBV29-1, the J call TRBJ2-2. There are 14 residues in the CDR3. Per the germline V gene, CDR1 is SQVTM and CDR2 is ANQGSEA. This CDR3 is CSVEGGRNTGELFF.

This CDR3 reads CAIQGTGNEQFF. The J gene is TRBJ2-1, the V gene TRBV10-3; TCRdb's D call of TRBD1 is untestable without DNA. This CDR3 has 12 amino acids. From germline, CDR1 is ENHRY and CDR2 SYGVKD.

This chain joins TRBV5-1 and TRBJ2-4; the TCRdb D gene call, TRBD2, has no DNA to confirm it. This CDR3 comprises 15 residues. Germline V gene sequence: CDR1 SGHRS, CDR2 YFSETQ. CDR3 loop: CASSLAASSWDIQYF.

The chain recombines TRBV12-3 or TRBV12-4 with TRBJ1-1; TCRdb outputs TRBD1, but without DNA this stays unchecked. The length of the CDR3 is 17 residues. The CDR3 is CASSLSPLHRVGTEAFF.

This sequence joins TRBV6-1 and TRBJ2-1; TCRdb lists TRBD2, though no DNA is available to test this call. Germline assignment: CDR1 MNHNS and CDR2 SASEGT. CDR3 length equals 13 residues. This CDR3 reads CASSENRRNEQFF.

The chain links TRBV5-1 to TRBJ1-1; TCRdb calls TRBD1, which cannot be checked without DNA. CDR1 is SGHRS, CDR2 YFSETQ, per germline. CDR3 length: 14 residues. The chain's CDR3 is CASSLTGQGREAFF. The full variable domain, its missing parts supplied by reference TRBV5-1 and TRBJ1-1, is KAGVTQTPRYLIKTRGQQVTLSCSPISGHRSVSWYQQTPGQGLQFLFEYFSETQRNKGNFPGRFSGRQFSNSRSEMNVSTLELGDSALYLCASSLTGQGREAFFGQGTRLTVV.

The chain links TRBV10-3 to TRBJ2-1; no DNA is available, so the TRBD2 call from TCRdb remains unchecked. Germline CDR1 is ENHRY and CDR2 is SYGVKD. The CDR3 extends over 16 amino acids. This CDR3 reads CAISPRGASGSNEQFF.

CDR3 in amino acids: CSAPPDGQGQDTQYF. The rearrangement uses TRBV20-1 and TRBJ2-3; TCRdb proposes TRBD1, but this gene call is untestable without DNA. Germline-derived CDR1 and CDR2 are DFQATT and SNEGSKA (reference sequence). This CDR3 region has 15 residues.

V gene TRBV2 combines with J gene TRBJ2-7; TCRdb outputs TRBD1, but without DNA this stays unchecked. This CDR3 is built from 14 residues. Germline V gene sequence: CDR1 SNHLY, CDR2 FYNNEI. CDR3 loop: CASSAQGALREQYF.

This chain's CDR3 is CATSGVGRGNNEQFF. The chain combines TRBV24-1 with TRBJ2-1; TCRdb returns TRBD2, unconfirmable since there is no DNA. Germline loops: CDR1 KGHDR, CDR2 SFDVKD. This CDR3 contains 15 residues.

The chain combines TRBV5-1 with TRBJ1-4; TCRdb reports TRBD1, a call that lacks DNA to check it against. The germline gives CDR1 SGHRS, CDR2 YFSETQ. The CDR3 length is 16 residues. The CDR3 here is CASSRGTPGTNEKLFF.